The clone carrying this T cell receptor beta chain was detected ten times or more. Its antigen is as yet unknown. It was RNA transcripts that yielded the amplified TCR beta CDR3 regions. First-round RT-PCR with HTBI primers amplified the TCR CDR3 region. TCRdb processed the multiplex PCR reads anew with MiXCR; each CDR3 protein has one entry. The data contain 400,000 to 550,000 distinct CDR3 sequences, around a quarter of them singletons. The source of the sample is a study of T cells in Graves' hyperthyroidism and ophthalmopathy. General study findings and limits: Most clonotypes expanded in thyroid above 0.001 were likewise present in blood. Ophthalmopathy and stable hyperthyroidism were separated by a 13 V-J model.

Subjects with ophthalmopathy showed a Clinical Activity Score no lower than 3, a NOSPECS grade no lower than 4, and a duration shorter than 3 months. CDR1 is MNHEY, CDR2 SVGAGI, per germline. Trimming cost V 3 bases and J 6 bases, with 5 bases left between them. The CDR3 contains 11 residues. This clonotype was sampled from a woman under 40 with Graves' ophthalmopathy. The chain has TRBV6-5 and TRBJ1-1; D ambiguous. Sequenced: blood. The CDR3 region is CASSYQAEAFF. As DNA, the CDR3 is TGTGCCAGCAGTTATCAAGCTGAAGCTTTCTTT.